These 18 T cell receptor beta chains came from one sample sequenced in a study of CD8 T cells in Susac syndrome (dated by TCRdb to the late 2010s). Library construction relied on the immunoSEQ multiplex PCR assay. RNA was extracted with the RNeasy kit and roughly 0.5 to 1 ug was reverse transcribed using random hexamers. Starting from the raw public reads, TCRdb applied fastp trimming at Q25, assembled clones with MiXCR and retained in-frame beta chains. Merged by CDR3 protein, the rows form single entries marked with the most common genes and DNA. This sample is represented by fewer than 350,000 distinct CDR3 sequences; around 92% of them were singletons. The top ten clones comprise 0.065% of the sample. The sample comprised CD4+ T cells from PBMCs. The receptor source for this set is a human donor with multiple sclerosis.

This chain's CDR3 is CASSEQGGRRLMNTEAFF. The CDR3 DNA reads TGTGCCAGCTCAGAGCAAGGGGGCCGTAGACTCATGAACACTGAAGCTTTCTTT. V is TRBV18 and J is TRBJ1-1; 7 bases fit TRBD1. There are 18 residues in the CDR3. The V gene's germline CDR1 is KGHSH and CDR2 LQKENI. With 5 bases clipped from V and 0 bases from J, the junction kept 15 bases outside the gene matches.

V usage is TRBV19 and J usage is TRBJ2-2; D might be TRBD1 or TRBD2, each matching 5 bases. There are 17 residues in the CDR3. The germline CDR1 and CDR2 sequences are LNHDA and SQIVND (reference sequence). Trimming shortened V by 3 bases and J by 1 base, and 15 bases separated the two germline ends. The CDR3 region has the DNA TGTGCCAGTAGTATTTTGCTGGGACGGCGGAACACCGGGGAGCTGTTTTTT. This gives the protein CASSILLGRRNTGELFF.

In DNA, the CDR3 is TGCAGTGCATATAGCGGGAATGGGTCCTACGAGCAGTACTTC. Translated: CSAYSGNGSYEQYF. The rearrangement uses TRBV20-1 and TRBJ2-7; TRBD2 matches at 8 bases. The CDR3 length is 14 residues. Trimming took 6 bases from V and 1 from J; bases not matched to a gene: 8. Germline V gene lookup returns CDR1 DFQATT and CDR2 SNEGSKA (reference sequence).

This rearrangement joins TRBV30 to TRBJ2-3, with 11 bases identical to TRBD2. This CDR3 is built from 14 residues. V was clipped by 6 bases and J by 2 bases; unmatched bases: 4. The germline V gene has CDR1 GTSNPN and CDR2 SVGIG (reference sequence). The CDR3 spells CACGGLAVTDTQYF. The CDR3 coding sequence is TGTGCCTGCGGGGGACTAGCGGTCACAGATACGCAGTATTTT.

J is TRBJ1-6 and V is TRBV2; 11 bases agree with TRBD1. After removal of 8 bases from V and 7 bases from J, the junction contained 7 bases not matched to a gene. The CDR3 has 15 amino acids. Germline V gives CDR1 SNHLY, CDR2 FYNNEI. The CDR3 DNA reads as TGTGCCAGCGGAGCCCGGACAGGGGGCAATTCACCCCTCCACTTT. Its translation: CASGARTGGNSPLHF.

This clonotype was seen a handful of times. The J gene is TRBJ1-5, the V gene TRBV6-6; 10 nucleotides match TRBD1. Trimming at V came to 10 bases and at J to 5 bases, leaving 11 bases not matched to a gene. Germline assignment: CDR1 MNHNY and CDR2 SVGAGI (reference sequence). This CDR3 comprises 15 residues. The CDR3 DNA reads TGTGCCACCTTACCTCGGGGGACAGGGGATCAGCCCCAGCATTTT. Amino acid sequence: CATLPRGTGDQPQHF.

The rearrangement joins TRBV5-1 to TRBJ1-6; D may be TRBD1 (5 bases). CDR3 length: 16 amino acids. From germline, CDR1 is SGHRS and CDR2 YFSETQ. Trimming left V 0 bases short and J 7 bases short, with 14 bases between. CDR3 sequence reads: CASSLEGGGKNSPLHF. The DNA for the CDR3 is TGCGCCAGCAGCTTGGAAGGCGGGGGGAAAAATTCACCCCTCCACTTT.

The chain joins TRBV7-9 to TRBJ2-3; tentatively, D is TRBD2 (6 bases). The CDR3 spans 16 residues. V dropped 2 bases and J dropped 0 bases, with 12 bases sitting between them. Germline V gene sequence: CDR1 SEHNR, CDR2 FQNEAQ (reference sequence). The CDR3 region has the DNA TGTGCCAGCAGCTTATCGCGGGGAATGAGCACAGATACGCAGTATTTT. Residues: CASSLSRGMSTDTQYF.

The chain is built from TRBV7-2 and TRBJ1-5; perhaps TRBD1 as D (5 bases). V was clipped by 1 base and J by 0 bases, with 10 bases between them. Germline lookup yields CDR1 SGHTA and CDR2 FQGNSA. This CDR3 comprises 16 residues. CDR3 protein: CASSLVGGISNQPQHF. CDR3 nucleotides: TGTGCCAGCAGCTTAGTGGGGGGTATTAGCAATCAGCCCCAGCATTTT.

The V and J genes are TRBV7-2 and TRBJ2-7; 9 nucleotides line up with TRBD1. The CDR3 is made up of 14 amino acids. Germline V gene sequence: CDR1 SGHTA, CDR2 FQGNSA. V shed 5 bases and J 4 bases; nucleotides not matched to a gene: 6. CDR3 in amino acids: CASSPAGTGYEQYF. The CDR3 bases are TGTGCCAGCAGCCCAGCCGGGACAGGGTACGAGCAGTACTTC.

J is TRBJ2-1 and V is TRBV30; the D is unclear. The germline gives CDR1 GTSNPN, CDR2 SVGIG (reference sequence). Trimming cost V 4 bases and J 9 bases, with 13 bases left between them. This CDR3 has 12 residues. This CDR3 reads CAWNFGIGEQFF. In DNA, the CDR3 is TGTGCCTGGAACTTTGGGATAGGTGAGCAGTTCTTC.

The rearrangement joins TRBV28 to TRBJ2-7, with 8 bases identical to TRBD1. The CDR3 loop spans 13 amino acids. Germline V gives CDR1 MDHEN, CDR2 SYDVKM. V lost 8 bases, J lost 4 bases, and 7 bases stayed unmatched. The CDR3 region is CASLGQGTYEQYF. CDR3 sequence (DNA): TGTGCCAGCCTAGGACAGGGAACGTACGAGCAGTACTTC. The full variable domain, completed using reference TRBV28 and TRBJ2-7, is DVKVTQSSRYLVKRTGEKVFLECVQDMDHENMFWYRQDPGLGLRLIYFSYDVKMKEKGDIPEGYSVSREKKERFSLILESASTNQTSMYLCASLGQGTYEQYFGPGTRLTVT.

The chain links TRBV18 to TRBJ1-3, with D unclear. The V gene lost 1 base and the J gene lost 4 bases, with 14 bases spanning the gap. The CDR3 contains 16 residues. Germline values: CDR1 KGHSH, CDR2 LQKENI. This chain's CDR3 is CASSPQKLSKGNTIYF. As DNA, the CDR3 is TGTGCCAGCTCACCACAAAAGCTTTCCAAGGGAAACACCATATATTTT.

The chain couples TRBV9 to TRBJ1-6; TRBD1 aligns across 7 bases. Germline loops: CDR1 SGDLS, CDR2 YYNGEE. The CDR3 sequence is 15 residues long. J gave up 9 bases and V 4 bases, and 10 bases lay outside the gene matches. CDR3 sequence reads: CASSPTDRRISPLHF. CDR3 coding DNA: TGTGCCAGCAGCCCTACGGACAGGAGAATTTCACCCCTCCACTTT.

The V gene is TRBV25-1, the J gene TRBJ2-5, with a tentative D call TRBD2 (6 bases). V lost 5 bases and J lost 1, with 11 bases in between. Germline V gives CDR1 MGHDK, CDR2 SYGVNS. The CDR3 contains 14 residues. In DNA, the CDR3 is TGTGCCAGCAGTAGCCGGGAGCTCCAAGAGACCCAGTACTTC. It is translated as CASSSRELQETQYF.

V and J are TRBV5-1 and TRBJ2-7; D might be TRBD1 (6 bases). CDR1 and CDR2 from the germline V gene are SGHRS and YFSETQ. The CDR3 sequence is 16 residues long. With 4 bases removed from V and 5 bases from J, the gap between germline ends came to 22 bases. CDR3 DNA sequence: TGCGCCAGCAGCCAATCCCCACAGGGTTGGTCCCACGAGCAGTACTTC. Protein sequence: CASSQSPQGWSHEQYF.

This sequence joins TRBV7-2 and TRBJ2-3; TRBD1 aligns across 7 bases. In germline, CDR1 is SGHTA, CDR2 FQGNSA. CDR3 length equals 15 residues. V lost 3 bases, J lost 1 base, and 4 bases stayed unmatched. CDR3 sequence: CASSFNTGGTDTQYF. CDR3 sequence (DNA): TGTGCCAGCAGCTTCAATACAGGGGGCACAGATACGCAGTATTTT. The full variable domain, completed using reference TRBV7-2 and TRBJ2-3, is GAGVSQSPSNKVTEKGKDVELRCDPISGHTALYWYRQSLGQGLEFLIYFQGNSAPDKSGLPSDRFSAERTGGSVSTLTIQRTQQEDSAVYLCASSFNTGGTDTQYFGPGTRLTVL.

V is TRBV6-1 and J is TRBJ2-7, with D tentatively TRBD1 (5 bases). The V end was cut by 4 bases, the J end by 0 bases, with 10 bases between. This CDR3 is built from 14 residues. Germline CDR1 MNHNS, CDR2 SASEGT. As DNA, the CDR3 is TGTGCCAGCAGTGCCCAGGGCCTCTCCTACGAGCAGTACTTC. Its translation is CASSAQGLSYEQYF.